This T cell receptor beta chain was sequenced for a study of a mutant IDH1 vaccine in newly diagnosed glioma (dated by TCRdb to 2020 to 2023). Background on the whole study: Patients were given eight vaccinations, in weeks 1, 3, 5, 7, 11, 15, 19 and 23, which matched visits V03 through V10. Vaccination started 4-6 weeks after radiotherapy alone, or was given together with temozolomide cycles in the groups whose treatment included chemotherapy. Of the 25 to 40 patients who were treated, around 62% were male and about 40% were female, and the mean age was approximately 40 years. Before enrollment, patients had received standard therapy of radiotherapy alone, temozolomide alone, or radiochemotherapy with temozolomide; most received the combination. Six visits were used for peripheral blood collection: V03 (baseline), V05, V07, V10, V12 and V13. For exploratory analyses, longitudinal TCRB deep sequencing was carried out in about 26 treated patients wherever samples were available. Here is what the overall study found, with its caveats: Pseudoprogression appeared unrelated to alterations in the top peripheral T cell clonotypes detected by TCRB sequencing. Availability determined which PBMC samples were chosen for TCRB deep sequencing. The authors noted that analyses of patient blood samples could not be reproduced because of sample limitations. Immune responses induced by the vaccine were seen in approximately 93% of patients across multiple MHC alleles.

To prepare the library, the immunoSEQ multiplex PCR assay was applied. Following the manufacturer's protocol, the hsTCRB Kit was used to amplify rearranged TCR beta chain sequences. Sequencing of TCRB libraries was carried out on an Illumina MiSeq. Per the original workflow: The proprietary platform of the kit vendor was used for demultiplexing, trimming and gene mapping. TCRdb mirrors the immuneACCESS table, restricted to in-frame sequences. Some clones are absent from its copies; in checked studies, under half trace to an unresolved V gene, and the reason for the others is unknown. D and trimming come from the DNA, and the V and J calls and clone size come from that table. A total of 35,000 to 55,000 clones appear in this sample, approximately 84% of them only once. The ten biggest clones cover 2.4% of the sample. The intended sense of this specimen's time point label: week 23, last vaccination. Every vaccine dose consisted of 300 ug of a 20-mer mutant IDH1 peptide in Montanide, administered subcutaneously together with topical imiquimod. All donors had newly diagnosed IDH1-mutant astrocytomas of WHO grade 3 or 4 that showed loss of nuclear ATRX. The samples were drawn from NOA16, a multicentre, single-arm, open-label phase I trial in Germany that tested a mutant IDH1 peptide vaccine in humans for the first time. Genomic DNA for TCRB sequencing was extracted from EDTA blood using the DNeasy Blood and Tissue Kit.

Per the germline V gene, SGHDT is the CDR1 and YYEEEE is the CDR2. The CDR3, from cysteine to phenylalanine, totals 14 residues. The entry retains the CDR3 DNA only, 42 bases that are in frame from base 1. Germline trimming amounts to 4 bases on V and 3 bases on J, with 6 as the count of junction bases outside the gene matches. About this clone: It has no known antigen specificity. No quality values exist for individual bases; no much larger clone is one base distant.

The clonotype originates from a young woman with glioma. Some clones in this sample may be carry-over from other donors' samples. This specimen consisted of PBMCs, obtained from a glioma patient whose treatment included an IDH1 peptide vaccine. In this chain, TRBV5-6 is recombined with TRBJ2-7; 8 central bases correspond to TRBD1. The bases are TGTGCCAGCAGCCCATGGGGGACAGGCTACGAGCAGTACTTC. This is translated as CASSPWGTGYEQYF.